The T cell receptor (beta chain) under discussion was sequenced for a study of Ad26.COV2.S vaccination and SARS-CoV-2 variants. Across the whole study: Recipients of Ad26.COV2.S got it intramuscularly, once or twice 56 days apart.

Germline V gives CDR1 SGHAT, CDR2 FQNNGV. The ends were cut back, 0 bases at V and 2 bases at J, with 16 bases in the middle. This CDR3 is built from 17 residues. Notes on the study in general: Whether participants received vaccine or placebo, their non-spike TCR breadth was similar.

Sample treatment: roughly 19 received Ad26.COV2.S at low or high dose, single or two shots; roughly five received placebo; per-sample allocation not given. All samples were drawn on day 63, counting from the first vaccine or placebo injection. Worth noting for this clone: What it binds is not known.

Data came from immunoSEQ multiplex PCR; TCRdb stores just in-frame clones and leaves some out. Here the sample spans some 300,000 clones, 70% to 90% being singletons. This rearrangement joins TRBV11-2 to TRBJ1-2; D ambiguous. The sample in question was peripheral blood, obtained in a trial of Ad26.COV2.S vaccine versus placebo. The source of this sequence is a person aged 18-60 years who received the Ad26.COV2.S COVID-19 vaccine or a placebo. The CDR3 nucleotides read TGTGCCAGCAGCTTAGAGTCCGGCATCTCCCTAAACTATGGCTACACCTTC. This sequence encodes CASSLESGISLNYGYTF.